This is a list of T cell receptor beta chains from one sample in a study of blood T cell repertoires in COVID-19. Clones were sequenced by immunoSEQ multiplex PCR, and TCRdb holds only the in-frame ones, with some missing. This sample has about 180,000 clones; approximately 90% occur once, and the top ten carry 1.5% to 2%. The specimen sequenced was peripheral blood. These receptors originate from a man aged 18 to 35 who had recovered from COVID-19. CDR3s include the opening cysteine and the closing phenylalanine or tryptophan. Each record gives: V gene, J gene, CDR3 protein.

V gene: TRBV7-8
J gene: TRBJ1-1
CDR3 protein: CASSLRAAEAFF

V gene: TRBV18
J gene: TRBJ2-1
CDR3 protein: CASSRYGTSLNEQFF

V gene: TRBV10-1
J gene: TRBJ1-5
CDR3 protein: CASREPRGNQPQHF

V gene: TRBV7-3
J gene: TRBJ2-7
CDR3 protein: CASSLAPAGVAGEQYF

V gene: TRBV11-2
J gene: TRBJ2-5
CDR3 protein: CASLGGLKETQYF

V gene: TRBV4-1
J gene: TRBJ1-4
CDR3 protein: CASSQAQGNEKLFF

V gene: TRBV30
J gene: TRBJ2-2
CDR3 protein: CASFNTGELFF

V gene: TRBV29-1
J gene: TRBJ1-1
CDR3 protein: CSVEGYSGDRVYTEAFF

V gene: TRBV11-2
J gene: TRBJ2-1
CDR3 protein: CASSLTGRVGTYNEQFF

V gene: TRBV19
J gene: TRBJ2-7
CDR3 protein: CASSVRQGYEQYF

V gene: TRBV3-1/TRBV3-2
J gene: TRBJ2-7
CDR3 protein: CASKGTTRKSNYEQYF

V gene: TRBV3-1/TRBV3-2
J gene: TRBJ1-1
CDR3 protein: CASRSPGQGLKGTEAFF

V gene: TRBV19
J gene: TRBJ1-1
CDR3 protein: CASSPGTSNTEAFF

V gene: TRBV11-2
J gene: TRBJ2-3
CDR3 protein: CATCKSRGHDTQYF

V gene: TRBV5-5
J gene: TRBJ1-4
CDR3 protein: CASSFPQGANEKLFF

V gene: TRBV10-3
J gene: TRBJ2-1
CDR3 protein: CAISGSLEQFF

V gene: TRBV9
J gene: TRBJ2-1
CDR3 protein: CASSVVPAYNEQFF

V gene: TRBV6-1
J gene: TRBJ1-5
CDR3 protein: CASSKEGQLINQPQHF

V gene: TRBV29-1
J gene: TRBJ2-1
CDR3 protein: CRRTSGRSNEQFF

V gene: TRBV19
J gene: TRBJ1-1
CDR3 protein: CASTVHTPNTEAFF

V gene: TRBV28
J gene: TRBJ2-7
CDR3 protein: CASSRGRDEQYF

V gene: TRBV27
J gene: TRBJ2-7
CDR3 protein: CASSLLGASGSYEQYF